A single sample is the source of the 9 T cell receptor beta chains below, sequenced in a study of blood T cell repertoires in COVID-19. The protocol was immunoSEQ multiplex PCR, while the TCRdb copy is restricted to in-frame clones and leaves out a portion. Of around 120,000 clones in the sample, approximately 87% were seen once. Sequencing was carried out using peripheral blood. Receptors were obtained from a woman in her seventies with acute or convalescent COVID-19.

The chain is built from TRBV30 and TRBJ2-6, with D tentatively TRBD1 (5 bases). Germline CDR1 GTSNPN, CDR2 SVGIG (reference sequence). V lost 3 bases and J 4 bases, leaving 13 bases between the germline ends. The CDR3 is made up of 15 amino acids. The CDR3: CAWSPMGQGANVLTF. The CDR3 DNA sequence: TGTGCCTGGAGCCCAATGGGGCAAGGGGCCAACGTCCTGACTTTC. Looking up the rest from reference TRBV30 and TRBJ2-6 gives the full variable domain: SQTIHQWPATLVQPVGSPLSLECTVEGTSNPNLYWYRQAAGRGLQLLFYSVGIGQISSEVPQNLSASRPQDRQFILSSKKLLLSDSGFYLCAWSPMGQGANVLTFGAGSRLTVL.

The CDR3 here is CASSTTRDRGLQPQHF. Written as DNA, the CDR3 is TGTGCCAGCAGTACAACCCGGGACAGGGGGCTTCAGCCCCAGCATTTT. The rearrangement links TRBV27 to TRBJ1-5, with 12 positions matching TRBD1. Trimming cost V 5 bases and J 6 bases; bases outside gene matches: 8. There are 16 residues in the CDR3. Germline assignment: CDR1 MNHEY and CDR2 SMNVEV (reference sequence).

The chain carries TRBV21-1 and TRBJ1-1; the DNA was not compared with TRBD1, the D call given in the table. TRBV21-1 is a pseudogene segment. The CDR3 contains 14 residues. The CDR3 here is CARFSGTLNTEAFF. CDR3 bases: TGTGCCAGGTTCTCCGGGACACTGAACACTGAAGCTTTCTTT.

The chain uses TRBV2 and TRBJ2-7, with 11 nucleotides matching TRBD2. The CDR3 consists of 13 residues. Germline values: CDR1 SNHLY, CDR2 FYNNEI. V lost 10 bases to trimming and J lost 3 bases; unmatched junction nucleotides: 5. The CDR3 nucleotides read TGTGCCACCCGACTAGCGGGGTTCTACGAGCAGTACTTC. Encoded protein: CATRLAGFYEQYF.

The rearrangement uses TRBV11-3 and TRBJ2-1; a weak D match, TRBD2 (5 bases). Germline V gene sequence: CDR1 SGHNT, CDR2 YENEEA. Trimming removed 7 bases at V and 2 bases at J, with 12 bases between. This CDR3 contains 14 residues. The CDR3 loop reads CASTVDSTYNEQFF. The CDR3 coding sequence is TGTGCCAGCACCGTGGACTCGACCTACAATGAGCAGTTCTTC. The complete variable domain, with remaining parts taken from reference TRBV11-3 and TRBJ2-1, reads EAGVVQSPRYKIIEKKQPVAFWCNPISGHNTLYWYLQNLGQGPELLIRYENEEAVDDSQLPKDRFSAERLKGVDSTLKIQPAELGDSAVYLCASTVDSTYNEQFFGPGTRLTVL.

The chain carries TRBV5-1 and TRBJ2-3, with D unclear. This CDR3 has 13 amino acids. With 4 bases removed from V and 4 bases from J, the gap between germline ends came to 10 bases. From germline, CDR1 is SGHRS and CDR2 YFSETQ. CDR3 nucleotides: TGCGCCAGCAGCCCGGCGGCGGCAGATACGCAGTATTTT. Residues: CASSPAAADTQYF.

This chain joins TRBV19 and TRBJ1-4, with 9 bases matching TRBD1. V dropped 9 bases and J dropped 8; count of bases not matched to a gene: 10. The CDR3 has 14 amino acids. Germline V CDR1 and CDR2: LNHDA, SQIVND (reference sequence). The CDR3, as DNA: TGTGCCAGCACCTCCGGGACAGGGAAAGAAAAACTGTTTTTT. It translates to CASTSGTGKEKLFF.

The rearrangement links TRBV5-4 to TRBJ2-3, with TRBD1 matching over 10 bases. This CDR3 is 16 amino acids long. With V trimmed by 4 bases and J by 1 base, 6 bases remained unmatched. The germline CDR1 and CDR2 sequences are SGHNT and YYREEE (reference sequence). CDR3 amino acids: CASSAGDRGGTDTQYF. The CDR3 coding sequence is TGTGCCAGCAGCGCCGGGGACAGGGGTGGCACAGATACGCAGTATTTT.

The chain combines TRBV14 with TRBJ1-1; no firm D call. CDR1 and CDR2 (germline): SGHDN, FVKESK. Trimming removed 4 bases from V and 7 bases from J, with 10 bases in between. The CDR3 spans 12 residues. The CDR3 spells CASSPRGREAFF. The CDR3 DNA sequence: TGTGCCAGCAGCCCCCGAGGGCGTGAAGCTTTCTTT.